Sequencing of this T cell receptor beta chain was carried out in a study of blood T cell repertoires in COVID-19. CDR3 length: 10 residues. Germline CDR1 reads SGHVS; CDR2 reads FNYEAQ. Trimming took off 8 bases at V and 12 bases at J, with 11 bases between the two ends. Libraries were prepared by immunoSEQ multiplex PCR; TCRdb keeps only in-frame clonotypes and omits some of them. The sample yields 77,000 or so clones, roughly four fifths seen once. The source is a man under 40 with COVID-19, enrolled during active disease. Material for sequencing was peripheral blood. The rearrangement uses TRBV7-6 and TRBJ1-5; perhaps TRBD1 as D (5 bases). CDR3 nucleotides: TGTGCCAGCGTATCAGGGCTCCAGCATTTT. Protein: CASVSGLQHF.